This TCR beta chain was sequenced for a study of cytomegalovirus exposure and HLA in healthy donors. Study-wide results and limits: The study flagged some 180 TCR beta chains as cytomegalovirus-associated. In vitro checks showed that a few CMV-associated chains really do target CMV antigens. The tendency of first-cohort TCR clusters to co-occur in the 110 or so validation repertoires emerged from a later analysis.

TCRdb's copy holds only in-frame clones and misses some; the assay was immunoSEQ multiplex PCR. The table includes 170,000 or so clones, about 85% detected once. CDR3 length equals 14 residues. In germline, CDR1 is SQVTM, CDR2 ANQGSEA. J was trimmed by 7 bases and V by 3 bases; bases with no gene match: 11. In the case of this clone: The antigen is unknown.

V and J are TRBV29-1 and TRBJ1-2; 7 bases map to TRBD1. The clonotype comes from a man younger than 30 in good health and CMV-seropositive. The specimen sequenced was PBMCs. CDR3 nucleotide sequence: TGCAGCGTTGATCCGACAGGGATTGAGGCTGGCTACACCTTC. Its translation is CSVDPTGIEAGYTF.